This passage covers 32 T cell receptor beta chains from one sample sequenced in a study of shared clonotypes between healthy human individuals (dated by TCRdb to about 2020). The receptor library was made with the immunoSEQ multiplex PCR assay. TCRdb carries this immuneACCESS record with in-frame sequences only. Its versions omit some clonotypes, under half of them owing to an unresolved V gene in the studies checked, with the rest unexplained. Counted in this sample were about 680,000 clones; roughly 72% of them appeared once. The top ten clonotypes cover 1.5% to 2% of the sample. The sequenced sample consisted of memory CD4+ T cells sorted from blood. This specimen's cell subset or site label, per the study, means: CD45RA-negative fraction. These receptors were obtained from a woman under 40 in good health.

This clone was picked up many times. The V call is TRBV6-4, the J call TRBJ2-3, with a tentative D call TRBD2 (5 bases). CDR1 is MRHNA, CDR2 SNTAGT, per germline. The CDR3 is 15 amino acids. Trimming removed 0 bases at V and 0 bases at J, with 7 bases between. The CDR3 here is CASSDSPGSTDTQYF. For the CDR3, the DNA is TGTGCCAGCAGTGACTCCCCGGGGAGCACAGATACGCAGTATTTT.

The rearrangement uses TRBV27 and TRBJ2-2; no clear D gene. V was pared by 3 bases and J by 2 bases, with 10 bases between. The CDR3 extends over 15 amino acids. Germline lookup yields CDR1 MNHEY and CDR2 SMNVEV (reference sequence). CDR3 region: CASSFQALNTGELFF. The CDR3 DNA sequence: TGTGCCAGCAGTTTCCAGGCTCTAAACACCGGGGAGCTGTTTTTT.

The chain recombines TRBV4-2 with TRBJ2-7, with TRBD2 matching over 11 bases. Germline V gives CDR1 LGHNA, CDR2 YNFKEQ. The length of the CDR3 is 15 residues. J gave up 3 bases and V 1 base, and 2 bases lay outside the gene matches. CDR3 in DNA: TGTGCCAGCAGCCAAGGGCTAGCGGGAGGCTACGAGCAGTACTTC. As protein: CASSQGLAGGYEQYF.

The gene calls are TRBV28 and TRBJ2-7; 8 bases match TRBD1. Germline V gene sequence: CDR1 MDHEN, CDR2 SYDVKM. Losses at the gene ends were 6 bases for V and 2 bases for J; bases not matched to a gene: 9. This CDR3 is built from 15 residues. The CDR3 DNA sequence: TGTGCCAGCAGCAATTCCGGGACAGGAGCCTACGAGCAGTACTTC. Protein: CASSNSGTGAYEQYF. The entire variable domain, with the rest obtained from reference TRBV28 and TRBJ2-7, is as follows: DVKVTQSSRYLVKRTGEKVFLECVQDMDHENMFWYRQDPGLGLRLIYFSYDVKMKEKGDIPEGYSVSREKKERFSLILESASTNQTSMYLCASSNSGTGAYEQYFGPGTRLTVT.

This clone has at least ten counts. V and J are TRBV6-5 and TRBJ2-7; the D gene is possibly TRBD1 (5 bases). V was clipped by 2 bases and J by 7 bases, with 12 bases between them. The CDR3 consists of 13 residues. Germline V gene sequence: CDR1 MNHEY, CDR2 SVGAGI. CDR3 bases: TGTGCCAGCAGTTACGGGGCGTTGAGGGAGCAGTACTTC. Its protein is CASSYGALREQYF.

V gene TRBV4-2 combines with J gene TRBJ2-7; 9 bases match TRBD1. Germline CDR1 is LGHNA and CDR2 is YNFKEQ. CDR3 length equals 15 residues. J was trimmed by 0 bases and V by 4 bases; bases with no gene match: 4. In DNA, the CDR3 is TGTGCCAGCAGCCCACAGGGGGCAGGCTCCTACGAGCAGTACTTC. Its protein is CASSPQGAGSYEQYF.

This sequence joins TRBV5-6 and TRBJ2-7; D unclear. Germline CDR1 reads SGHDT; CDR2 reads YYEEEE. The CDR3 length is 11 residues. The V gene lost 3 bases and the J gene lost 3 bases, with 4 bases spanning the gap. CDR3 nucleotides: TGTGCCAGCAGCTACCACTACGAGCAGTACTTC. Amino acid sequence: CASSYHYEQYF.

The V and J genes are TRBV21-1 and TRBJ1-5. TRBV21-1 is a pseudogene. The CDR3 totals 12 residues. CDR3 residues: CASSARATLRHF. The DNA of the CDR3 is TGTGCCAGCAGCGCCCGGGCCACTCTCCGACATTTT.

The V gene is TRBV11-2, the J gene TRBJ2-1; D unresolved. V was trimmed by 3 bases and J by 0 bases, leaving 9 bases between them. Germline assignment: CDR1 SGHAT and CDR2 FQNNGV. This CDR3 has 15 residues. This chain's CDR3 is CASSFRSTSYNEQFF. In DNA, the CDR3 is TGTGCCAGCAGCTTTCGGTCGACCTCCTACAATGAGCAGTTCTTC. The full variable domain, with the rest looked up from reference TRBV11-2 and TRBJ2-1, is EAGVAQSPRYKIIEKRQSVAFWCNPISGHATLYWYQQILGQGPKLLIQFQNNGVVDDSQLPKDRFSAERLKGVDSTLKIQPAKLEDSAVYLCASSFRSTSYNEQFFGPGTRLTVL.

This chain uses TRBV12-5 with TRBJ2-3; D tentatively reads TRBD1 or TRBD2 (5 bases each). Trimming left V 7 bases short and J 2 bases short, with 16 bases between. Germline V gene data show CDR1 as LGHNT and CDR2 as FRNRAP. The CDR3 contains 15 residues. The CDR3 DNA reads as TGTGCTAGTGCCACTTCGGGGCCTATCACAGATACGCAGTATTTT. It specifies CASATSGPITDTQYF.

This chain uses TRBV28 with TRBJ1-4, with D uncertain. Trimming shortened V by 10 bases and J by 8 bases, and 20 bases separated the two germline ends. Germline lookup yields CDR1 MDHEN and CDR2 SYDVKM. The CDR3 covers 14 residues. DNA of the CDR3: TGTGCCATCCTGGGAGGAGCCAATCGGGAAAAACTGTTTTTT. Translation: CAILGGANREKLFF.

The rearrangement uses TRBV19 and TRBJ1-5; TRBD1 is a possible D gene (5 bases). The CDR3 runs 13 residues. The germline gives CDR1 LNHDA, CDR2 SQIVND (reference sequence). V was clipped by 6 bases and J by 4 bases, with 10 bases between them. The CDR3 here is CASSSGGNQPQHF. The CDR3 DNA follows: TGTGCCAGTAGCTCGGGGGGGAATCAGCCCCAGCATTTT.

On this clone: One base away lies a much larger clone, so this may be a sequencing read error. The chain uses TRBV2 and TRBJ1-1; 7 positions match TRBD1. Looked up from germline, CDR1 is SNHLY and CDR2 is FYNNEI. After removal of 4 bases from V and 1 base from J, the junction contained 0 bases not matched to a gene. The CDR3 totals 13 residues. The CDR3 DNA is TGTGCCAGCAGTGGACAGGGGAACACTGAAGCTTTCTTT. Residues: CASSGQGNTEAFF.

In the case of this clone: Other DNA variants within this sample encode the same CDR3. The chain combines TRBV5-6 with TRBJ2-7; tentatively, D is TRBD2 (6 bases). This CDR3 region has 15 residues. The V end was cut by 4 bases, the J end by 0 bases, with 14 bases between. Germline loops: CDR1 SGHDT, CDR2 YYEEEE. CDR3 loop: CASSPSSGSSYEQYF. Written as DNA, the CDR3 is TGTGCCAGCAGCCCAAGTAGCGGAAGCTCCTACGAGCAGTACTTC.

The table lists this clone with a count of one. The V and J genes are TRBV7-2 and TRBJ2-1; 8 bases are a match to TRBD1. Germline V gives CDR1 SGHTA, CDR2 FQGNSA. J gave up 3 bases and V 5 bases, and 6 bases lay outside the gene matches. CDR3 length: 15 residues. The CDR3 DNA follows: TGTGCCAGCAGCACCGGACAGGGCTACTACAATGAGCAGTTCTTC. This sequence encodes CASSTGQGYYNEQFF.

CDR3 coding DNA: TGTGCCAACCCTAGGGGGCGCAGAGTTTGGGGGGGCACTGAAGCTTTCTTT. It codes for CANPRGRRVWGGTEAFF. The chain links TRBV28 to TRBJ1-1; 7 bases align to TRBD1. Germline-derived CDR1 and CDR2 are MDHEN and SYDVKM. The CDR3 is 17 residues long. V trimming: 10 bases; J trimming: 4 bases; junction bases outside the gene matches: 21.

The chain recombines TRBV11-2 with TRBJ1-3, with D unresolved. Trimming took 3 bases from V and 0 from J, leaving 9 bases between them. In germline, CDR1 is SGHAT, CDR2 FQNNGV. The CDR3 is 15 amino acids. The CDR3 DNA reads as TGTGCCAGCAGCTTCGGAGAACACTCTGGAAACACCATATATTTT. Translating it yields CASSFGEHSGNTIYF.

The chain couples TRBV7-8 to TRBJ2-7, with 12 bases that match TRBD1. The germline CDR1 and CDR2 sequences are SGHVS and FQNEAQ. The V segment lost 2 bases and the J segment 2 bases; nucleotides outside the gene matches: 1. The CDR3 totals 15 residues. CDR3 amino acids: CASSLRDRGPYEQYF. Here the CDR3 DNA reads TGTGCCAGCAGCTTACGGGACAGGGGGCCCTACGAGCAGTACTTC.

This clone has more than one count but fewer than ten. This chain joins TRBV10-2 and TRBJ2-1, with D possibly TRBD2 on 5 matching bases. Germline values: CDR1 WSHSY, CDR2 SAAADI. This CDR3 is 13 amino acids long. Trimming took off 7 bases at V and 3 bases at J, with 10 bases between the two ends. The CDR3 bases are TGCGCCAGCATTCCCGACTACTACAATGAGCAGTTCTTC. Translating it yields CASIPDYYNEQFF.

The chain couples TRBV5-4 to TRBJ1-2; no clear D gene. Germline V gives CDR1 SGHNT, CDR2 YYREEE (reference sequence). Trimming removed 0 bases at V and 4 bases at J, with 25 bases between. CDR3 length: 19 residues. CDR3 amino acids: CASSLVPPPRTGETYGYTF. The CDR3 nucleotides are TGTGCCAGCAGCTTGGTTCCGCCGCCGCGGACGGGAGAAACCTATGGCTACACCTTC.

The CDR3 sequence is CATSTRTGENEKLFF. As DNA, the CDR3 is TGTGCCACCAGCACCCGGACAGGGGAAAATGAAAAACTGTTTTTT. The gene calls are TRBV15 and TRBJ1-4; 9 bases map to TRBD1. Looked up from germline, CDR1 is LNHNV and CDR2 is YYDKDF (reference sequence). The CDR3 covers 15 residues. V lost 4 bases and J lost 5; bases outside the gene matches: 5.

The genes are TRBV5-1 and TRBJ1-3, with D possibly matching TRBD1 (6 bases). Germline values: CDR1 SGHRS, CDR2 YFSETQ. V was pared by 5 bases and J by 4 bases, with 10 bases between. The length of the CDR3 is 13 residues. As DNA, the CDR3 is TGCGCCAGCAGTGATGGACAGGGAAACACCATATATTTT. It encodes CASSDGQGNTIYF.

The chain recombines TRBV7-2 with TRBJ2-1; a weak D match, TRBD1 (6 bases). The germline V gene encodes CDR1 SGHTA and CDR2 FQGNSA. This CDR3 comprises 15 residues. The ends were cut back, 1 base at V and 4 bases at J, with 11 bases in the middle. DNA of the CDR3: TGTGCCAGCAGCTTAGACCGGACAGCTTACAATGAGCAGTTCTTC. Its translation: CASSLDRTAYNEQFF.

This clone has a handful of counts. The chain has TRBV27 and TRBJ2-7; D gene uncertain. Germline V gene lookup returns CDR1 MNHEY and CDR2 SMNVEV (reference sequence). The CDR3 is 14 amino acids. V was cut by 5 bases and J by 2 bases, with 13 bases left in between. DNA for the CDR3: TGTGCCAGCAGTGCCGGGTCGCCAGCCTACGAGCAGTACTTC. Residues: CASSAGSPAYEQYF.

The chain combines TRBV5-1 with TRBJ1-2; a weak D match, TRBD1 (6 bases). Between the trimmed V and J ends, which lost 7 bases and 2 bases, there was a span of 21 bases. The germline CDR1 and CDR2 sequences are SGHRS and YFSETQ. This CDR3 is 16 amino acids long. The CDR3 spells CASRARGPTQNYGYTF. The CDR3 DNA sequence: TGCGCCAGCCGAGCCCGGGGGCCGACTCAGAACTATGGCTACACCTTC.

The genes are TRBV5-1 and TRBJ2-7; D gene unclear. Trimming took off 6 bases at V and 0 bases at J, with 10 bases between the two ends. Germline CDR1 and CDR2: SGHRS and YFSETQ. This CDR3 spans 13 amino acids. The CDR3 nucleotides read TGCGCCAGCACTGATGAAAACTCCTACGAGCAGTACTTC. Protein product: CASTDENSYEQYF.

The rearrangement uses TRBV30 and TRBJ1-3; D unclear. The CDR3 is 12 residues long. Germline values: CDR1 GTSNPN, CDR2 SVGIG (reference sequence). The germline V and J ends were trimmed by 2 bases and 6 bases, with 8 bases remaining between them. CDR3 amino acids: CAWSSLKNTIYF. The CDR3 DNA reads TGTGCCTGGAGTTCTCTGAAAAACACCATATATTTT. Supplemented by reference TRBV30 and TRBJ1-3, the full variable domain reads SQTIHQWPATLVQPVGSPLSLECTVEGTSNPNLYWYRQAAGRGLQLLFYSVGIGQISSEVPQNLSASRPQDRQFILSSKKLLLSDSGFYLCAWSSLKNTIYFGEGSWLTVV.

This sequence joins TRBV6-5 and TRBJ1-1; 9 bases line up with TRBD1. Germline loops: CDR1 MNHEY, CDR2 SVGAGI. Trimming cost V 4 bases and J 7 bases; bases outside gene matches: 10. The CDR3 length is 15 residues. The CDR3: CASSSTGGRYVEAFF. The CDR3 DNA reads as TGTGCCAGCAGTTCTACAGGGGGCCGGTACGTTGAAGCTTTCTTT.

This clone has a handful of counts. The genes are TRBV19 and TRBJ2-2, with TRBD2 as a possible D gene (6 bases). Germline V gene sequence: CDR1 LNHDA, CDR2 SQIVND (reference sequence). The CDR3 extends over 16 amino acids. Trimming took off 5 bases at V and 0 bases at J, with 13 bases between the two ends. CDR3 coding DNA: TGTGCCAGTAGTCCCCAGGGACTCCCGAACACCGGGGAGCTGTTTTTT. Translating gives CASSPQGLPNTGELFF.

The V gene is TRBV5-1, the J gene TRBJ1-1, with D possibly TRBD1 on 5 matching bases. The CDR3 runs 15 residues. V lost 0 bases and J 4 bases, leaving 13 bases between the germline ends. Per germline, CDR1 SGHRS and CDR2 YFSETQ. The CDR3 region is CASSLDRAQGTEAFF. DNA for the CDR3: TGCGCCAGCAGCTTGGACCGGGCTCAGGGCACTGAAGCTTTCTTT.

This chain uses TRBV4-1 with TRBJ1-2; the D is unclear. The V end lost 4 bases, the J end lost 4 bases, and 19 bases lay between the germline ends. Germline values: CDR1 MGHRA, CDR2 YSYEKL. The CDR3 sequence is 16 residues long. The CDR3 DNA reads TGCGCCAGCAGCCGGTTCCTTGCCCCTGATAGCTATGGCTACACCTTC. This sequence encodes CASSRFLAPDSYGYTF.

The chain uses TRBV10-3 and TRBJ1-5, with 7 positions matching TRBD1. The CDR3 runs to 16 residues. V gave up 6 bases and J gave up 5 bases; unmatched junction bases: 13. The germline V gene has CDR1 ENHRY and CDR2 SYGVKD. The CDR3 region has the DNA TGTGCCATCAGCGAAGCCGTAGGGGGCGGTGATCAGCCCCAGCATTTT. Translated, it gives CAISEAVGGGDQPQHF.